The 5 T cell receptor beta chains below come from one sample, sequenced in a study of blood T cell repertoires in COVID-19. Clones were sequenced by immunoSEQ multiplex PCR, and TCRdb holds only the in-frame ones, with some missing. The table shows more than 85,000 clones, with 65% to 90% occurring only once. The material sequenced was PBMCs or T cells enriched from blood (not recorded which). The receptors shown here come from a woman in her 50s who had recovered from COVID-19.

This clone showed up just once. The chain uses TRBV3-1 (or the pseudogene TRBV3-2) and TRBJ2-3, with 10 nucleotides matching TRBD2. This CDR3 has 15 amino acids. Germline V CDR1 and CDR2: LGHDT, YNNKEL (reference sequence). Trimming cost V 4 bases and J 2 bases; bases outside gene matches: 3. CDR3 DNA sequence: TGTGCCAGCAGCCCAGCGGGGGGGCCCACAGATACGCAGTATTTT. It translates to CASSPAGGPTDTQYF.

The CDR3 bases are TGTGCCAGCACCTACCGTGGGACAGGGGACCACGAGCAGTACTTC. Translating it yields CASTYRGTGDHEQYF. The chain combines TRBV6-5 with TRBJ2-7; TRBD1 aligns across 10 bases. CDR1 is MNHEY, CDR2 SVGAGI, per germline. Germline trimming cut 7 bases from V and 5 bases from J; bases unmatched to any gene: 11. This CDR3 has 15 residues.

The V gene is TRBV28, the J gene TRBJ2-2, with 7 bases aligning to TRBD2. The ends lost 6 bases at V and 6 bases at J; junction bases unmatched: 10. This CDR3 is built from 15 residues. From germline, CDR1 is MDHEN and CDR2 SYDVKM. CDR3 loop: CASRGGLGYPGELFF. CDR3 bases: TGTGCCAGCAGGGGTGGACTAGGCTATCCCGGGGAGCTGTTTTTT. The complete variable domain, with remaining parts taken from reference TRBV28 and TRBJ2-2, reads DVKVTQSSRYLVKRTGEKVFLECVQDMDHENMFWYRQDPGLGLRLIYFSYDVKMKEKGDIPEGYSVSREKKERFSLILESASTNQTSMYLCASRGGLGYPGELFFGEGSRLTVL.

This clone was detected once. The chain employs TRBV11-3 and TRBJ2-2, with a weak D call TRBD2 (6 bases). Trimming shortened V by 11 bases and J by 3 bases, and 13 bases separated the two germline ends. The CDR3 consists of 13 residues. CDR1 and CDR2 from the germline V gene are SGHNT and YENEEA. For the CDR3, the DNA is TGTGCCCGAGAGGAGGGGTACACCGGGGAGCTGTTTTTT. It encodes CAREEGYTGELFF.

The V call is TRBV18, the J call TRBJ2-3; 8 bases line up with TRBD2. V was clipped by 5 bases and J by 2 bases; unmatched bases: 6. There are 15 residues in the CDR3. Germline values: CDR1 KGHSH, CDR2 LQKENI. CDR3 amino acids: CASSTTGGNTDTQYF. The CDR3 coding sequence is TGTGCCAGCTCAACAACGGGAGGGAACACAGATACGCAGTATTTT.